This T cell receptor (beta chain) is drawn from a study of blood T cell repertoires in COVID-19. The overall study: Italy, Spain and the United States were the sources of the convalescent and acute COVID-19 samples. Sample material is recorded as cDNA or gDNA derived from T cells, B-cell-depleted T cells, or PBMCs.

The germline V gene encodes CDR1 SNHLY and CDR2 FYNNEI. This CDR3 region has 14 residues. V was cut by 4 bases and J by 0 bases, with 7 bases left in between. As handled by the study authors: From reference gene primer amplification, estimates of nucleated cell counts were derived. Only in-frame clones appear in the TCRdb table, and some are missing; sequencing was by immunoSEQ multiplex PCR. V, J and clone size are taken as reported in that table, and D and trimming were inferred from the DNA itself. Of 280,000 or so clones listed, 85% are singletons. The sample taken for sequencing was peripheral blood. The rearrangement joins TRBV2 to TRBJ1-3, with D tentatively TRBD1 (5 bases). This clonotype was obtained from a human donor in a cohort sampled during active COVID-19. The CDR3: CASSGQLSGNTIYF. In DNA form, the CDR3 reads TGTGCCAGCAGTGGACAGCTCTCTGGAAACACCATATATTTT.